The 6 T cell receptor beta chains below were found in one sample sequenced in a study of blood T cell repertoires in COVID-19. Clones were sequenced by immunoSEQ multiplex PCR, and TCRdb holds only the in-frame ones, with some missing. The sample contains over 85,000 clones, around 80% of which appear only once. Source material: peripheral blood. These TCRs come from a man in his sixties with active or convalescent COVID-19.

The V gene is TRBV5-1, the J gene TRBJ2-4, with 9 nucleotides matching TRBD2. Germline values: CDR1 SGHRS, CDR2 YFSETQ. Unmatched junction bases numbered 3, after V lost 1 base and J lost 4 bases. CDR3 size: 15 residues. The CDR3 region is CASSLSSGEKNIQYF. In DNA form, the CDR3 reads TGCGCCAGCAGCTTGTCTAGCGGGGAGAAAAACATTCAGTACTTC.

Ten or more counts support this clone. The rearrangement uses TRBV6-5 and TRBJ2-7; D not certain. The CDR3 length is 16 residues. Per the germline V gene, CDR1 is MNHEY and CDR2 is SVGAGI. Trimming removed 2 bases at V and 3 bases at J, with 17 bases between. Written as DNA, the CDR3 is TGTGCCAGCAGTTACGGGCCCCCACCGCCTATCTACGAGCAGTACTTC. It translates to CASSYGPPPPIYEQYF.

In its sample, this clone was seen once. For the CDR3, the DNA is TGCGCCAGCAGCTTGACTCGAGAGACCCAGTACTTC. Translation: CASSLTRETQYF. The V call is TRBV5-1, the J call TRBJ2-5; D gene ambiguous. Germline CDR1 SGHRS, CDR2 YFSETQ. CDR3 length: 12 amino acids. V dropped 1 base and J dropped 4 bases, with 5 bases sitting between them.

This chain uses TRBV11-2 with TRBJ2-5, with D possibly being TRBD1 (6 bases). V lost 0 bases and J 3 bases, leaving 8 bases between the germline ends. From germline, CDR1 is SGHAT and CDR2 FQNNGV. This CDR3 comprises 14 residues. The CDR3 DNA reads as TGTGCCAGCAGCTTAGATACAGGGAAAGAGACCCAGTACTTC. Translating it yields CASSLDTGKETQYF.

This sequence joins TRBV30 and TRBJ1-1; D not certain. The V end lost 1 base, the J end lost 1 base, and 4 bases lay between the germline ends. Germline-derived CDR1 and CDR2 are GTSNPN and SVGIG (reference sequence). The length of the CDR3 is 12 residues. CDR3 nucleotide sequence: TGTGCCTGGAGTGCAGGGAACACTGAAGCTTTCTTT. Translation: CAWSAGNTEAFF. The complete variable domain, with remaining parts taken from reference TRBV30 and TRBJ1-1, reads SQTIHQWPATLVQPVGSPLSLECTVEGTSNPNLYWYRQAAGRGLQLLFYSVGIGQISSEVPQNLSASRPQDRQFILSSKKLLLSDSGFYLCAWSAGNTEAFFGQGTRLTVV.

By share, this clone counts as medium-sized. This chain uses TRBV6-5 with TRBJ1-1, with D uncertain. The CDR3 has 14 residues. Germline V gene lookup returns CDR1 MNHEY and CDR2 SVGAGI. Trimming stripped 2 bases from V and 6 bases from J, with 13 bases between. This CDR3 reads CASSYAAGYAEAFF. CDR3 sequence (DNA): TGTGCCAGCAGTTACGCTGCAGGATACGCTGAAGCTTTCTTT.